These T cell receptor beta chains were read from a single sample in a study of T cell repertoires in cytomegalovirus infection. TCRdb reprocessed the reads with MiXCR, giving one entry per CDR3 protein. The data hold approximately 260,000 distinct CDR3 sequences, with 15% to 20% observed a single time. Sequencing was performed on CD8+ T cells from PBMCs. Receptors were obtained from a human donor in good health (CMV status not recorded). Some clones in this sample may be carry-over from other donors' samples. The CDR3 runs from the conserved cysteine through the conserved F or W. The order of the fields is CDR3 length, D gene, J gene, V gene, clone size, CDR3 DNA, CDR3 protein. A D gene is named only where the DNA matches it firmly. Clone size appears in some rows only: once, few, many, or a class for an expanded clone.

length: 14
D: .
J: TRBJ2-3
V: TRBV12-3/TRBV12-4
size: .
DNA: TGTGCCAGCAGTCCTCCGGGACTTCAAGATACGCAGTATTTT
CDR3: CASSPPGLQDTQYF

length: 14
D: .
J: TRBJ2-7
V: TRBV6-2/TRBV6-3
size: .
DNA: TGTGCCAGCAGTTCAACGCGGGACATCTTCGAGCAGTACTTC
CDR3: CASSSTRDIFEQYF

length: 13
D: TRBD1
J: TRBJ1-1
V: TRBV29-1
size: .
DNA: TGCAGCGTTGAGACAGGGGGCTATACTGAAGCTTTCTTT
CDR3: CSVETGGYTEAFF

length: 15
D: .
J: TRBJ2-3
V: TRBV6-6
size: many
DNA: TGTGCCAGCAGTTACTCCGAGTTGCTTGCAGATACGCAGTATTTT
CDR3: CASSYSELLADTQYF

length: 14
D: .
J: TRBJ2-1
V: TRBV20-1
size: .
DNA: TGCAGTGCTAGAGGGCAGGGAGTTTACAATGAGCAGTTCTTC
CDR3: CSARGQGVYNEQFF

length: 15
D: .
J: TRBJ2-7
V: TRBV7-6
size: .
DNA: TGTGCCAGCAGCTACCGTATTGGACAACACTACGAGCAGTACTTC
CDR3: CASSYRIGQHYEQYF

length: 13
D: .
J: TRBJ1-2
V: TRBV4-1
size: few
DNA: TGCGCCAGCAGCCAAGGGGGTTTTGGCGGCTACACCTTC
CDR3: CASSQGGFGGYTF

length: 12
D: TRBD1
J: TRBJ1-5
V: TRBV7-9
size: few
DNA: TGTGCCAGCAGCATACAGGGGCAGCCCCAGCATTTT
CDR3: CASSIQGQPQHF

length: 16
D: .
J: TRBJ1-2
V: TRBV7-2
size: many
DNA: TGTGCCAGCAGCCCAAGCGACAGGACCTCTGGGGTTGGCTACACCTTC
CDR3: CASSPSDRTSGVGYTF

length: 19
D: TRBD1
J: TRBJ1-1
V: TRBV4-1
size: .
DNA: TGCGCCAGCAGCCAAGAGTCCCGTAGGGGGCCTGAAGCCGGCACTGAAGCTTTCTTT
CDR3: CASSQESRRGPEAGTEAFF

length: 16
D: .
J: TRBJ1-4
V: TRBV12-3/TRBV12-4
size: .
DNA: TGTGCCAGCAGTTTGGTGTTGAACAGGTTAAATGAAAAACTGTTTTTT
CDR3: CASSLVLNRLNEKLFF

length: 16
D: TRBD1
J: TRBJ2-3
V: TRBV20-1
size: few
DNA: TGCAGTGCTAGAGATCCTGGGACAGCCCACGGTGGGACGCAGTATTTT
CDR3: CSARDPGTAHGGTQYF

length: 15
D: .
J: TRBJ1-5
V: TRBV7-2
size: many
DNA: TGTGCCAGCAGCTTAGCCTTTAGGGGGAATCAGCCCCAGCATTTT
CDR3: CASSLAFRGNQPQHF

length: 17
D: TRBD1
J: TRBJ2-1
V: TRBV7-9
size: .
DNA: TGTGCCAGCAGCTTGAGCCGGGACAGGGACCGCTACAATGAGCAGTTCTTC
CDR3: CASSLSRDRDRYNEQFF

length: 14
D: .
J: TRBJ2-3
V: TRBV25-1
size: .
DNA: TGTGCCAGCAGTGTGGGGTTGGGTGTCGATACGCAGTATTTT
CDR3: CASSVGLGVDTQYF

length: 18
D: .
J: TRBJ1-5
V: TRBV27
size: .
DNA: TGTGCCAGCAGTTCAACGGGGGGGTGGGGGATTAGCAATCAGCCCCAGCATTTT
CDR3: CASSSTGGWGISNQPQHF